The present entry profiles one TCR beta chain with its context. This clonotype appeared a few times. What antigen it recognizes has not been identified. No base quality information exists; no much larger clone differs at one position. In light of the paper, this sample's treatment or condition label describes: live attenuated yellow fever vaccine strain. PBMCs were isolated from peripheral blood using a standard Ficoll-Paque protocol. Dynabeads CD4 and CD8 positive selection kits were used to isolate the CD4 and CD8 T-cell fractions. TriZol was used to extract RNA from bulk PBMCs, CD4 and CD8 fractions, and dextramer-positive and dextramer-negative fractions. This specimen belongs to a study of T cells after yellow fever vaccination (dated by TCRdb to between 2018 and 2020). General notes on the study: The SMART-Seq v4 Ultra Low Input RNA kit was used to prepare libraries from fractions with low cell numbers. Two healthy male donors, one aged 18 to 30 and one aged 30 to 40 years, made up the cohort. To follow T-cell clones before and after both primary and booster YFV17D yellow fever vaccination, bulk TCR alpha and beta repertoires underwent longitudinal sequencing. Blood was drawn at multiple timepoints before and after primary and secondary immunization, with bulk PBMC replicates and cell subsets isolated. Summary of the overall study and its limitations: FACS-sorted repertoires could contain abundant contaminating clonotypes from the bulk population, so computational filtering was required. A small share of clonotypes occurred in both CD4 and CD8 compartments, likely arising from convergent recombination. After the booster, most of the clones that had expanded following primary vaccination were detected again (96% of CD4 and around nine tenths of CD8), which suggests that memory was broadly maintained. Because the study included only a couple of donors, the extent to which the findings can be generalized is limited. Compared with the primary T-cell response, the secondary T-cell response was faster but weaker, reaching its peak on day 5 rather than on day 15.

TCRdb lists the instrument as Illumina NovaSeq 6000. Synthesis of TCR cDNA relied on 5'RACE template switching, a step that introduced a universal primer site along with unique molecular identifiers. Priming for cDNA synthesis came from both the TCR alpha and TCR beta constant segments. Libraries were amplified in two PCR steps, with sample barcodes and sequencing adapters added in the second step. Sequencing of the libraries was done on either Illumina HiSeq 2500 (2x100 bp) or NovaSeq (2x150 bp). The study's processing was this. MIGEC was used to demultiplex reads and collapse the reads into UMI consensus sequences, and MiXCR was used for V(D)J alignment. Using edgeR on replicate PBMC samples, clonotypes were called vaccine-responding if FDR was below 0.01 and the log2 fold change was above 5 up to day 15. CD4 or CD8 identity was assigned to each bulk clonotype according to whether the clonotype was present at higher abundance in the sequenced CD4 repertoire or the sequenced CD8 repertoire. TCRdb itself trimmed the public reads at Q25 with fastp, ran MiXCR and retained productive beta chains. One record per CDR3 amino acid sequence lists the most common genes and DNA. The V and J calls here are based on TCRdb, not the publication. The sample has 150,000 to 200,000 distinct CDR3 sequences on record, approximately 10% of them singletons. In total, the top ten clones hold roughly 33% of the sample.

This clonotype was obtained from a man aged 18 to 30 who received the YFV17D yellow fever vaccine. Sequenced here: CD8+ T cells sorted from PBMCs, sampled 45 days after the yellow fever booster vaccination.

The CDR3 loop reads CASSRQNQPQHF. The nucleotides read TGTGCCAGCAGCCGACAGAATCAGCCCCAGCATTTT. The rearrangement combines TRBV13 with TRBJ1-5; the D gene is perhaps TRBD1, from 5 matching bases. Measured from the cysteine to the phenylalanine, the CDR3 is 12 residues long. Only the CDR3 portion is preserved as DNA: 36 bases, with reading frame beginning at the first base. The germline V gene (reference sequence) sets CDR1 to PRHDT and CDR2 to FYEKMQ. V is pared back by 5 bases and J by 4 bases, with 6 bases lying between the germline termini. The reference TRBV13 and TRBJ1-5 proteins fill in what lies around the CDR3, so the full variable domain reads AAGVIQSPRHLIKEKRETATLKCYPIPRHDTVYWYQQGPGQDPQFLISFYEKMQSDKGSIPDRFSAQQFSDYHSELNMSSLELGDSALYFCASSRQNQPQHFGDGTRLSIL.